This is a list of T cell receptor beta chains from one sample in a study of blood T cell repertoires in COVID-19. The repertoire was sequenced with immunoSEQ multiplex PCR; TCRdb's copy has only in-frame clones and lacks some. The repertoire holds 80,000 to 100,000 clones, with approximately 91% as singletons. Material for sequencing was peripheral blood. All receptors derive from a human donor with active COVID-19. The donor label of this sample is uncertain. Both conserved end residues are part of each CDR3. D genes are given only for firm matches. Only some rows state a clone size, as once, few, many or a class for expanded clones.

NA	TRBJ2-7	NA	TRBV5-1	CASSLGAGEISEQYF	TGCGCCAGCAGCTTGGGGGCAGGGGAAATCTCCGAGCAGTACTTC
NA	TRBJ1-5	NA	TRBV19	CASADSSNQPQHF	TGTGCCAGCGCGGACAGTAGCAATCAGCCCCAGCATTTT
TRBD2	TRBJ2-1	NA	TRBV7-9	CASSSRGVNEQFF	TGTGCCAGCAGCAGTCGGGGGGTCAATGAGCAGTTCTTC
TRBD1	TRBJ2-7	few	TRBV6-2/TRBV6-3	CASSYAGTGSGYEQYF	TGTGCCAGCAGTTACGCCGGGACAGGGAGCGGCTACGAGCAGTACTTC
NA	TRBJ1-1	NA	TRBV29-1	CSVEIGDTEAFF	TGCAGCGTTGAGATCGGAGACACTGAAGCTTTCTTT
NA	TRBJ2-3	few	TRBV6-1	CASSEGLVDTQYF	TGTGCCAGCAGTGAAGGCCTAGTAGATACGCAGTATTTT
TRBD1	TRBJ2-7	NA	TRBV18	CASSPAHRGRSYEQYF	TGTGCCAGCTCACCGGCTCACAGGGGACGCTCCTACGAGCAGTACTTC
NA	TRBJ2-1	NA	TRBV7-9	CASSLADSYNEQFF	TGTGCCAGCAGCTTAGCTGACAGCTACAATGAGCAGTTCTTC
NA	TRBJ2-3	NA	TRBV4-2	CASSPYFTSTDTQYF	TGTGCCAGCAGCCCCTATTTCACCAGCACAGATACGCAGTATTTT
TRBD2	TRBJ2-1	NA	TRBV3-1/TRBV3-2	CASSRDGLAGTYNEQFF	TGTGCCAGCAGCCGGGATGGGCTAGCGGGGACCTACAATGAGCAGTTCTTC
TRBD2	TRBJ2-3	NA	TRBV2	CASRSGGARADTQYF	TGTGCCAGCAGGAGCGGGGGGGCCAGAGCAGATACGCAGTATTTT
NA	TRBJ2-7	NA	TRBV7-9	CASSLVSTGNDYEQYF	TGTGCCAGCAGCTTAGTAAGTACAGGGAACGACTACGAGCAGTACTTC
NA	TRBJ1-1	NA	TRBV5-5	CASSQTVGGTPDTEAFF	TGTGCCAGCAGCCAGACCGTAGGGGGTACCCCTGACACTGAAGCTTTCTTT
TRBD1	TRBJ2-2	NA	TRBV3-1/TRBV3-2	CASTAPGRVRGPGELFF	TGTGCCAGCACCGCGCCCGGACGGGTCAGGGGGCCCGGGGAGCTGTTTTTT
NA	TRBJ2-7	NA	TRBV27	CASSLGRGLRTYEQYF	TGTGCCAGCTCCCTAGGCAGGGGTTTGAGAACCTACGAGCAGTACTTC
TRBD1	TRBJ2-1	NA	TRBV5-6	CASSRDRSNEQFF	TGTGCCAGCAGCAGGGACAGGTCCAATGAGCAGTTCTTC
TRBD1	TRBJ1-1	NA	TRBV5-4	CASSLTPDRGEAFF	TGTGCCAGCAGCCTGACCCCGGACAGGGGTGAAGCTTTCTTT
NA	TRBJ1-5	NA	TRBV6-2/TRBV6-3	CASSYRRSGPYSNQPQHF	TGTGCCAGCAGTTATAGGAGGAGCGGACCTTATAGCAATCAGCCCCAGCATTTT
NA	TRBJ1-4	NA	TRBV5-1	CASSFEGANEKLFF	TGCGCCAGCAGCTTTGAAGGGGCAAATGAAAAACTGTTTTTT
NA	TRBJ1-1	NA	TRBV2	CASTLDTGMNTEAFF	TGTGCCAGCACCTTGGACACTGGGATGAACACTGAAGCTTTCTTT
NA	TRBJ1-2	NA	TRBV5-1	CASSPGGLNYGYTF	TGCGCCAGCAGCCCGGGGGGGCTTAACTATGGCTACACCTTC
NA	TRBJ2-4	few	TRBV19	CASSTPLGGGAGSNIQYF	TGTGCCAGTAGTACGCCCCTCGGAGGGGGCGCGGGTTCTAACATTCAGTACTTC
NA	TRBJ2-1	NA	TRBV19	CASKPDRSSYNEQFF	TGTGCCAGTAAACCAGACAGGAGCTCCTACAATGAGCAGTTCTTC
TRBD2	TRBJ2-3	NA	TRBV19	CAQPGLAGPLSTDTQYF	TGTGCCCAACCGGGACTAGCGGGGCCACTAAGCACAGATACGCAGTATTTT
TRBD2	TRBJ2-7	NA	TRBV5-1	CASSIGLADYTYEQYF	TGCGCCAGCAGCATCGGACTAGCGGACTATACCTACGAGCAGTACTTC
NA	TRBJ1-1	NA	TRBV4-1	CASSLGHLRTEAFF	TGCGCCAGCAGCCTCGGACACTTACGCACTGAAGCTTTCTTT
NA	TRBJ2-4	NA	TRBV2	CASSGRTASKNIQYF	TGTGCCAGCAGTGGGCGGACAGCTTCCAAAAACATTCAGTACTTC
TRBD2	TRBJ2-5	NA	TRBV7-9	CASSLGAGETQYF	TGTGCCAGCAGCTTGGGAGCGGGGGAGACCCAGTACTTC
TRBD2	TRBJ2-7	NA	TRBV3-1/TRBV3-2	CASSQVSDSRGDEQYF	TGTGCCAGCAGCCAAGTTAGCGACAGCCGGGGGGACGAGCAGTACTTC
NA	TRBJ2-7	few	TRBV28	CASTRGLGYEQYF	TGTGCTTCTACAAGAGGGTTGGGCTACGAGCAGTACTTC
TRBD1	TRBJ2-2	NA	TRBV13	CASSLVFRDRGSTGELFF	TGTGCCAGCAGCTTAGTTTTCCGGGACAGGGGTTCGACCGGGGAGCTGTTTTTT
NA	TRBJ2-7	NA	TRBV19	CASRAGPSSSYEQYF	TGTGCCAGTAGGGCGGGACCCAGCAGCTCCTACGAGCAGTACTTC
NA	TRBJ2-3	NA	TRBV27	CASSLLGTPWGADTQYF	TGTGCCAGCAGTCTTCTCGGGACACCCTGGGGCGCAGATACGCAGTATTTT
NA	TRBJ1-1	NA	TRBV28	CASITLTEVFF	TGTGCCAGCATCACCCTCACTGAAGTTTTCTTT
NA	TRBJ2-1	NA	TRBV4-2	CASSLQIGGREQFF	TGTGCCAGCAGCCTCCAAATCGGGGGAAGAGAGCAGTTCTTC
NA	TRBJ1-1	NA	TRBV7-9	CASTHRRGYNTEAFF	TGTGCCAGCACCCACCGCAGGGGATATAACACTGAAGCTTTCTTT
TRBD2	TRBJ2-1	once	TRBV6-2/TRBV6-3	CASSGTSGGPSVDEQFF	TGTGCCAGCAGTGGGACTAGCGGGGGCCCCAGTGTGGATGAGCAGTTCTTC
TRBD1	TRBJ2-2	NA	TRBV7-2	CASSLATGSATGELFF	TGTGCCAGCAGCTTAGCGACAGGGAGCGCCACCGGGGAGCTGTTTTTT
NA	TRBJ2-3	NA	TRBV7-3	CASSLGAPDTQYF	TGTGCCAGCAGCTTGGGCGCGCCAGATACGCAGTATTTT
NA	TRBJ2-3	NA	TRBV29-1	CSVDRGGGSDTQYF	TGCAGCGTTGACCGAGGCGGCGGATCGGATACGCAGTATTTT
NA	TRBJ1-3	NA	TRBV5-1	CASSQGQASGNTIYF	TGCGCCAGCAGCCAGGGACAAGCCTCTGGAAACACCATATATTTT
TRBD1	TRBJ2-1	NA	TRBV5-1	CASMLLLTGEDNEQFF	TGCGCCAGCATGCTCCTCCTGACAGGGGAAGACAATGAGCAGTTCTTC
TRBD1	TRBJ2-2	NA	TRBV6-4	CASSDSARGQAGELFF	TGTGCCAGCAGTGACTCCGCCAGGGGGCAGGCCGGGGAGCTGTTTTTT
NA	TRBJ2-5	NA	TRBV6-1	CASSEDREETQYF	TGTGCCAGCAGTGAAGACAGGGAAGAGACCCAGTACTTC
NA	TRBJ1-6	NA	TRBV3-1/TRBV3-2	CASSAQGYNSPLHF	TGTGCCAGCAGCGCACAGGGTTATAATTCACCCCTCCACTTT
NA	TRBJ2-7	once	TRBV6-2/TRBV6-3	CASSYVERDLSAYEQYF	TGTGCCAGCAGTTATGTGGAGAGGGATCTATCCGCCTACGAGCAGTACTTC
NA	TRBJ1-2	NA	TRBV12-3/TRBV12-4	CASSPGQKDGYTF	TGTGCCAGCAGTCCCGGACAGAAAGATGGCTACACCTTC
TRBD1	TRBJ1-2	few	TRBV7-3	CASSLTDDQGDGYTF	TGTGCCAGCAGCTTAACGGATGATCAGGGGGATGGCTACACCTTC
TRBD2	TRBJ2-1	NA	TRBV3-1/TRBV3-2	CASSRWTSGGTNEQFF	TGTGCCAGCAGCAGATGGACTAGCGGGGGAACGAATGAGCAGTTCTTC